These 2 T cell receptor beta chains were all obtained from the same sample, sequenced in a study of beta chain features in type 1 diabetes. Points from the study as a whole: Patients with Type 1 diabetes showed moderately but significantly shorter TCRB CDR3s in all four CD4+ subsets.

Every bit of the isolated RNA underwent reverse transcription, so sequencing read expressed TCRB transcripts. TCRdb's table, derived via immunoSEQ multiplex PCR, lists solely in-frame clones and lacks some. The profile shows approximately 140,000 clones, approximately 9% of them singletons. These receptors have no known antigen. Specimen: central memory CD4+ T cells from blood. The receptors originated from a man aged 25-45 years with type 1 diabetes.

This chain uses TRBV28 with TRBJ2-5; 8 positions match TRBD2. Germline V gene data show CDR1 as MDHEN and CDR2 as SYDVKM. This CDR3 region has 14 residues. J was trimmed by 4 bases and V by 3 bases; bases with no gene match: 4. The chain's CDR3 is CASSFIGLAETQYF. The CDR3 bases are TGTGCCAGCAGTTTTATAGGACTAGCAGAGACCCAGTACTTC.

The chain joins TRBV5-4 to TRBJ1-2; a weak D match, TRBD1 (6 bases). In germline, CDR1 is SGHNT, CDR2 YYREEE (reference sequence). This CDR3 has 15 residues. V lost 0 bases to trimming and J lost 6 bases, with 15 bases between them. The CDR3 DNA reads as TGTGCCAGCAGCTTGGGGGGGACAAGATTGGATGGCTACACCTTC. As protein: CASSLGGTRLDGYTF.